This TCR beta chain was recorded in a study of T cell changes during pregnancy in multiple sclerosis (dated by TCRdb to about 2019). Regarding the study in general: The study examined how the T cell repertoire changed over the course of pregnancy in women with multiple sclerosis.

The CDR3 starts with the cysteine, ends with the phenylalanine, and has 15 residues. Here the CDR3 DNA is all that survives: 45 bases in frame from base 1. The V and J ends are trimmed by 6 bases and 0 bases, leaving 14 bases between them. From a lookup of the germline V gene, CDR1 and CDR2 are MGHDK and SYGVNS. The library came from the immunoSEQ multiplex PCR assay. Here the immuneACCESS table is served through TCRdb, limited to in-frame sequences with V and J called. Missing clones are a known gap in these copies; in checked studies unresolved V genes cover under half, and the rest lacks a known reason. The sample table holds fewer than 55,000 clones, of which around nine tenths were seen once. The ten largest make up around 0.5% of the sample. On this clone itself: The antigen it binds to is not known. It has no much larger one-base neighbor in the sample; base qualities were not kept.

Rearrangement joined TRBV25-1 to TRBJ1-2; no confident D gene assignment can be made. Here the sequenced sample was CD4+ T cells from peripheral blood mononuclear cells, taken in the third trimester of pregnancy. This TCR came from a female donor with multiple sclerosis, enrolled in a pregnancy study. This receptor carries the CDR3 CASSLAGVANYGYTF. The nucleotides are TGTGCCAGCAGCCTGGCGGGCGTGGCTAACTATGGCTACACCTTC.